This TCR beta chain comes out of a study of cytomegalovirus exposure and HLA in healthy donors. Findings and caveats of the study: The study listed approximately 170 cytomegalovirus-associated TCR beta chains.

PCR was performed using 60 Vbeta and 13 Jbeta primers. Only in-frame clones appear in the TCRdb table, and some are missing; sequencing was by immunoSEQ multiplex PCR. The table lists roughly 120,000 clones, more than 65% of them singletons, with more than 10% in the top ten. To note about this clone: What it recognizes is unknown.

The specimen was PBMCs. The sequence was collected from a middle-aged woman in good health and CMV-seropositive.

CDR3 coding DNA: TGTGCCAGCAGTACAGGGGGAAAGACCGGGGAGCTGTTTTTT. It encodes CASSTGGKTGELFF. The genes are TRBV6-4 and TRBJ2-2; 8 bases are shared with TRBD1. The CDR3 spans 14 residues. V shed 5 bases and J 5 bases; nucleotides not matched to a gene: 4. The germline V gene encodes CDR1 MRHNA and CDR2 SNTAGT.